What follows are 21 T cell receptor delta chains derived from one specimen sequenced in a study of gamma-delta chains in newborns, infants, children. TCRdb ran CATT on the reads. The repertoire holds some 1,600 delta-chain clones, with roughly 1% as singletons. Sequencing was carried out using blood. All receptors come from a child who was a newborn, infant or young child, either healthy, febrile or measles-vaccinated (not recorded which).

To note about this clone: TCRdb lists the protein of a much larger clone for this DNA, which differs at residue 13, so this is likely a read error; the protein given here is translated from the DNA itself. J is TRDJ1 and V is TRDV2; 8 positions match TRDD3. The length of the CDR3 is 16 residues. From germline, CDR1 is GEAIGNYY and CDR2 EKD. The CDR3 spells CACDTVGGSDTDILIF. DNA of the CDR3: TGTGCCTGTGACACCGTTGGGGGATCGGACACCGATATACTCATCTTT.

The sample holds a few counts of this clone. Only one base separates this from a far larger clonotype, so it likely reflects a read error. In the same sample, other DNA sequences code for this CDR3. This sequence joins TRDV2 and TRDJ1; a possible D gene is TRDD3 (6 bases). The CDR3 covers 18 residues. From germline, CDR1 is GEAIGNYY and CDR2 EKD. The V end lost 3 bases, the J end lost 0 bases, and 22 bases lay between the germline ends. The CDR3 DNA is TGTGCCTGTGACTCACTGCGTCCGGTGGGGGCCGACACCGATAAACTCATCTTT. Amino acids: CACDSLRPVGADTDKLIF.

To note about this clone: A far larger clone is off by one base, so a read error is likely. Different DNA sequences within this sample yield the same CDR3. The CDR3 sequence is CACDILGDTAWDTRQMFF. In nucleotides, the CDR3 is TGCGCCTGTGACATACTGGGGGATACAGCTTGGGACACCCGACAGATGTTTTTC. The rearrangement links TRDV2 to TRDJ3; 12 bases fit TRDD3. CDR3 length: 18 amino acids. From germline, CDR1 is GEAIGNYY and CDR2 EKD.

This clone was observed a few times. TCRdb's listed protein matches a much larger clone and diverges from this DNA's translation at residue 13, likely through a read error; the protein shown comes from the DNA. Here the CDR3 DNA reads TGTGCCTGTGACTCGCTCCTACCTGGGGCAGCACAAATCTTCTTT. This sequence encodes CACDSLLPGAAQIFF. The J gene is TRDJ2, the V gene TRDV2; D possibly uses TRDD2 or TRDD3 (6 bases each). Germline lookup yields CDR1 GEAIGNYY and CDR2 EKD. The CDR3 covers 15 residues.

This clone was counted between two and nine times. A far larger clone is just one base off, so this is likely a read error. The sample has other DNA sequences that encode this CDR3 too. The chain carries TRDV2 and TRDJ3; 10 bases agree with TRDD3. The CDR3 extends over 21 amino acids. The ends lost 3 bases at V and 4 bases at J; junction bases unmatched: 17. Germline values: CDR1 GEAIGNYY, CDR2 EKD. The CDR3 spells CACDSITGGYETDWDTRQMFF. For the CDR3, the DNA is TGTGCCTGTGACTCCATTACCGGGGGATACGAAACGGATTGGGACACCCGACAGATGTTTTTC.

Points on this clone: The mismatch at residue 7 between this DNA's translation and the TCRdb protein of a much larger clone likely reflects a read error; the protein shown is translated from the DNA. This chain joins TRDV2 and TRDJ3; 12 bases are shared with TRDD3. CDR1 is GEAIGNYY and CDR2 is EKD in the germline V gene. The CDR3 consists of 21 residues. Trimming at V came to 3 bases and at J to 4 bases, leaving 15 bases not matched to a gene. The CDR3 region has the DNA TGTGCCTGTGACTCCATTGCTGGGGGATACGAAACGGATTGGGACACCCGACAGATGTTTTTC. This encodes CACDSIAGGYETDWDTRQMFF.

This clone was detected a few times. TCRdb's listed protein matches a much larger clone and diverges from this DNA's translation at residue 11, likely through a read error; the protein shown comes from the DNA. The identical CDR3 is also encoded by other nucleotide sequences in the sample. This chain joins TRDV2 and TRDJ1, with 11 bases that match TRDD3. The CDR3 contains 15 residues. Germline loops: CDR1 GEAIGNYY, CDR2 EKD. The CDR3 region is CACDGLGDNTGKLIF. The CDR3 DNA is TGTGCCTGTGATGGACTGGGGGATAACACCGGTAAACTCATTTTT.

This clone showed up just a few times. It differs at one base from a far larger clone, so likely a read error. In the same sample, other DNA sequences code for this CDR3. V gene TRDV2 combines with J gene TRDJ3; 8 bases align to TRDD3. This CDR3 is 19 amino acids long. Germline V lookup: CDR1 GEAIGNYY, CDR2 EKD. CDR3 bases: TGTGCCTGTGACACCGCGGGGGATAGTGGGTCCTGGGACACCCGACAAATGTTTTTC. This gives the protein CACDTAGDSGSWDTRQMFF.

The gene calls are TRDV2 and TRDJ1; TRDD3 matches 13 bases. V dropped 3 bases and J dropped 6; count of bases not matched to a gene: 9. The CDR3 length is 16 residues. Germline loops: CDR1 GEAIGNYY, CDR2 EKD. The CDR3: CACDRLGDTPKNKLIF. CDR3 DNA: TGTGCCTGTGACCGACTGGGGGATACGCCTAAAAATAAACTCATCTTT.

In its sample, this clone was seen a few times. A far larger clone is only one base removed, so a read error is likely. This CDR3 is also generated by other DNA sequences in the sample. This chain connects TRDV1 to TRDJ1; 12 nucleotides line up with TRDD3. Germline V CDR1 and CDR2: TSWWSYY, QGS. J was trimmed by 0 bases and V by 2 bases; bases with no gene match: 10. CDR3 length: 19 amino acids. CDR3 DNA sequence: TGTGCTCTTGGGGAATTAGGTACTGGGGGATACTTGTACACCGATAAACTCATCTTT. This encodes CALGELGTGGYLYTDKLIF.

A note on this clone: TCRdb has a much larger clone's protein, which differs at residue 15 from the translation of this DNA, likely because of a read error; what is shown is the protein translated from the DNA. The rearrangement uses TRDV2 and TRDJ1, with 12 bases that match TRDD3. This CDR3 has 20 residues. From germline, CDR1 is GEAIGNYY and CDR2 EKD. V gave up 3 bases and J gave up 4 bases; unmatched junction bases: 20. The CDR3 DNA reads TGTGCCTGTGACCACGTCGGGCCTACTGGGGGATACTCAATACACGATAAACTCATCTTT. Translating it yields CACDHVGPTGGYSIHDKLIF.

About this clone: The protein TCRdb lists belongs to a much larger clone and differs from this DNA's translation at residue 6, which points to a read error; the protein shown is made from the DNA. The chain has TRDV2 and TRDJ3; perhaps TRDD3 as D (5 bases). This CDR3 contains 18 residues. Trimming left V 0 bases short and J 1 base short, with 12 bases between. Per the germline V gene, CDR1 is GEAIGNYY and CDR2 is EKD. The CDR3, as DNA: TGTGCCTGTGACACCGCGATGGGGAGATCCTGGGACACCCGACAGATGTTTTTC. Protein product: CACDTAMGRSWDTRQMFF.

This clone was seen a handful of times. The TCRdb protein comes from a much larger clone and disagrees with this DNA's translation at residue 3, likely due to a read error; the protein given here is derived from the DNA. V and J are TRDV2 and TRDJ3; 8 bases match TRDD3. CDR3 length: 18 residues. Germline V gives CDR1 GEAIGNYY, CDR2 EKD. CDR3 bases: TGTGCCTTTGACAATACTGGGGGGTACTCCTGGGACACCCGACAGATGTTTTTC. It yields the protein CAFDNTGGYSWDTRQMFF.

This clone was seen a few times. Since a far larger clone is one base different, this is likely a read error. Other DNA sequences in this specimen translate into the identical CDR3. This rearrangement joins TRDV2 to TRDJ1; 8 bases are shared with TRDD3. The CDR3 runs 16 residues. The germline CDR1 and CDR2 sequences are GEAIGNYY and EKD. CDR3 coding DNA: TGTGCCTGTGACACCGTTGGGGGATCGGACACCGACAAACTCATCTTT. Its translation: CACDTVGGSDTDKLIF.

Points on this clone: TCRdb's protein, taken from a much larger clone, differs from this DNA's translation at residue 4, likely owing to a read error; the protein displayed comes from the DNA. The rearrangement links TRDV2 to TRDJ3; 13 bases are a match to TRDD3. Germline-derived CDR1 and CDR2 are GEAIGNYY and EKD. Losses at the gene ends were 6 bases for V and 4 bases for J; bases not matched to a gene: 17. The CDR3 has 21 amino acids. The CDR3 reads CACNSITGGYETDWDTRQMFF. Written as DNA, the CDR3 is TGTGCCTGTAACTCCATTACTGGGGGATACGAAACGGATTGGGACACCCGACAGATGTTTTTC.

This clone showed up just a few times. TCRdb's entry gives the protein of a much larger clone, which mismatches this DNA's translation at residue 14, likely from a read error; the protein reported here is translated from the DNA. The rearrangement joins TRDV2 to TRDJ1, with 10 bases identical to TRDD3. The CDR3 loop spans 17 amino acids. Germline values: CDR1 GEAIGNYY, CDR2 EKD. The CDR3 DNA reads as TGTGCCTGTGACAAACTGGGGGATCCGTCGTACACCGATAACCTCATCTTT. It yields the protein CACDKLGDPSYTDNLIF.

About this clone itself: The amino acid sequence in TCRdb belongs to a much larger clone and departs from this DNA's translation at residue 8, likely a sequencing read error; the sequence shown is translated from the DNA. The CDR3 coding sequence is TGTGCCTGTGACACCGTGGGGGACTCGGGAGAACAACTCTTCTTT. Its translation is CACDTVGDSGEQLFF. V usage is TRDV2 and J usage is TRDJ2, with 7 bases fitting TRDD3. The CDR3 sequence is 15 residues long. CDR1 is GEAIGNYY, CDR2 EKD, per germline. Trimming removed 0 bases from V and 10 bases from J; junction bases left unmatched: 10.

This clone has more than one count but fewer than ten. A far larger clone lies a single base away; this is likely a read error. The sample holds other DNA sequences that translate to the same CDR3. The chain links TRDV2 to TRDJ3; maybe TRDD3 (5 bases). Germline assignment: CDR1 GEAIGNYY and CDR2 EKD. The CDR3 extends over 18 amino acids. CDR3 protein: CACDTVMGRSWDTRQMFF. The CDR3, as DNA: TGTGCCTGTGACACCGTGATGGGGAGATCCTGGGACACCCGGCAGATGTTTTTC.

Comment on this clone: TCRdb has a much larger clone's protein, which differs at residue 19 from the translation of this DNA, likely because of a read error; what is shown is the protein translated from the DNA. V and J are TRDV2 and TRDJ3; 13 bases are a match to TRDD3. Germline V lookup: CDR1 GEAIGNYY, CDR2 EKD. The CDR3 is made up of 21 amino acids. In nucleotides, the CDR3 is TGTGCCTGTGACTCCATTACTGGGGGATACGAAACGGATTGGGACACCCGACAGACGTTTTTC. Residues: CACDSITGGYETDWDTRQTFF.

This clone is classed as medium-sized. A far larger clone is a single base away, which makes a read error likely. V is TRDV2 and J is TRDJ3, with 11 bases lining up with TRDD3. The CDR3 has 19 amino acids. Looked up from germline, CDR1 is GEAIGNYY and CDR2 is EKD. The CDR3 DNA sequence: TGTGCCTGTGACATGGTTCTGGGGGATACCTCCTGGGACACCCGACGGATGTTTTTC. Translated: CACDMVLGDTSWDTRRMFF.

This clone was counted a few times. TCRdb lists the protein of a much larger clone for this DNA, which differs at residue 8, so this is likely a read error; the protein given here is translated from the DNA itself. V and J are TRDV2 and TRDJ1; no clear D. CDR3 size: 13 residues. V shed 4 bases and J shed 4 bases, with 12 bases lying between them. Germline V gene sequence: CDR1 GEAIGNYY, CDR2 EKD. The CDR3 DNA reads as TGTGCCTGTGATCGATTAGGCTACGATAAACTCATCTTT. Translated, it gives CACDRLGYDKLIF.